The source of this TCR beta chain is a study of blood T cell repertoires in COVID-19. Here immunoSEQ multiplex PCR was the method, and the copy in TCRdb shows in-frame clones only, minus some. The sample consists of a few hundred thousand clones, around nine tenths of them appearing once. CDR1 SGHNT and CDR2 YYREEE come from the germline V gene (reference sequence). The J segment lost 3 bases and the V segment lost 5 bases, leaving 9 bases of the junction unmatched. The CDR3 is 17 residues long. This TCR came from a young man with acute or convalescent COVID-19. V is TRBV5-4 and J is TRBJ2-7; 15 bases are shared with TRBD2. The specimen sequenced was peripheral blood. In DNA form, the CDR3 reads TGTGCCAGCAGTCATCGGACTAGCGGGAGGGCCGGCTACGAGCAGTACTTC. This gives the protein CASSHRTSGRAGYEQYF.